A selection of T cell receptor beta chains follows, all from one sample in a study of OX40 agonist ivuxolimab in advanced cancers. Profiled with immunoSEQ multiplex PCR; TCRdb holds only in-frame clones, not every one. The repertoire holds around 70,000 clones, about 84% seen once, with approximately 7% in the top ten. The specimen comprised CD4+ or CD8+ T cells sorted from blood, sampled in a trial of the OX40 agonist ivuxolimab. The receptors here all came from an adult with an advanced solid tumor such as melanoma, head and neck, liver or kidney cancer. Both conserved end residues are part of each CDR3. Each record gives: D gene, J gene, V gene, CDR3 protein. A D gene is named only where the DNA matches it firmly.

d_call: NA; j_call: TRBJ1-6; v_call: TRBV7-2; cdr3_aa: CASSLRQAPYNSPLHF
d_call: NA; j_call: TRBJ1-6; v_call: TRBV5-8; cdr3_aa: CASRPLQGRRMPLHF
d_call: NA; j_call: TRBJ1-6; v_call: TRBV7-2; cdr3_aa: CASRFGMENSPLHF
d_call: NA; j_call: TRBJ2-7; v_call: TRBV15; cdr3_aa: CATSRDRWGDPREVKYF
d_call: NA; j_call: TRBJ2-3; v_call: TRBV6-1; cdr3_aa: CASSEEGNWRATDTQYF
d_call: TRBD2; j_call: TRBJ2-7; v_call: TRBV9; cdr3_aa: CASSKGTTYEQYF
d_call: NA; j_call: TRBJ1-5; v_call: TRBV27; cdr3_aa: CASRGLTSNQPQHF
d_call: TRBD1; j_call: TRBJ1-2; v_call: TRBV5-1; cdr3_aa: CASSLDRILGYTF
d_call: NA; j_call: TRBJ2-3; v_call: TRBV4-3; cdr3_aa: CASSQSGAGMSTDTQYF
d_call: NA; j_call: TRBJ2-5; v_call: TRBV7-2; cdr3_aa: CASSFFEEETQYF
d_call: NA; j_call: TRBJ2-1; v_call: TRBV7-6; cdr3_aa: CASSLKRNNEQFF
d_call: NA; j_call: TRBJ2-5; v_call: TRBV5-1; cdr3_aa: CASSPRMGAGTQYF
d_call: NA; j_call: TRBJ1-1; v_call: TRBV5-6; cdr3_aa: CASSFSGGGTEAFF
d_call: TRBD1; j_call: TRBJ1-2; v_call: TRBV13; cdr3_aa: CASSLWGDRGGGYTF
d_call: NA; j_call: TRBJ1-1; v_call: TRBV6-5; cdr3_aa: CASSYRTYHSNTEAFF
d_call: TRBD2; j_call: TRBJ2-1; v_call: TRBV7-3; cdr3_aa: CASSLKPRLAGSYNEQFF
d_call: TRBD1; j_call: TRBJ1-5; v_call: TRBV30; cdr3_aa: CAWSRDRSNQPQHF
d_call: NA; j_call: TRBJ2-1; v_call: TRBV11-3; cdr3_aa: CASSHGTDNEQFF
d_call: TRBD2; j_call: TRBJ2-3; v_call: TRBV7-3; cdr3_aa: CASSLRGSGSTDTQYF
d_call: NA; j_call: TRBJ2-7; v_call: TRBV2; cdr3_aa: CASRGGYEQYF
d_call: NA; j_call: TRBJ1-5; v_call: TRBV30; cdr3_aa: CAWSDVGGNQPQHF
d_call: NA; j_call: TRBJ1-5; v_call: TRBV19; cdr3_aa: CASRLQGPSNQPQHF
d_call: TRBD2; j_call: TRBJ2-2; v_call: TRBV19; cdr3_aa: CASTGRTSVIGELFF
d_call: TRBD1; j_call: TRBJ1-5; v_call: TRBV6-5; cdr3_aa: CASSYPGQNSNQPQHF
d_call: NA; j_call: TRBJ1-2; v_call: TRBV2; cdr3_aa: CASSPTLAYTF
d_call: NA; j_call: TRBJ1-2; v_call: TRBV19; cdr3_aa: CASSLKAMVGYGYTF
d_call: TRBD1; j_call: TRBJ1-3; v_call: TRBV12-5; cdr3_aa: CASGFDRTGLDTIYF
d_call: TRBD1; j_call: TRBJ1-2; v_call: TRBV19; cdr3_aa: CASSRAGGASSLYGYTF
d_call: NA; j_call: TRBJ1-2; v_call: TRBV21-1; cdr3_aa: CASSTRRNYGYTF
d_call: TRBD1; j_call: TRBJ2-3; v_call: TRBV2; cdr3_aa: CASSVTGGTDTQYF
d_call: NA; j_call: TRBJ1-4; v_call: TRBV30; cdr3_aa: CAWSRASEKLFF
d_call: NA; j_call: TRBJ2-5; v_call: TRBV5-1; cdr3_aa: CASSLVGDGETQYF
d_call: TRBD1; j_call: TRBJ2-2; v_call: TRBV27; cdr3_aa: CASSWGTGKLFF
d_call: NA; j_call: TRBJ1-4; v_call: TRBV5-1; cdr3_aa: CASSLQGGVEKLFF
d_call: TRBD2; j_call: TRBJ2-1; v_call: TRBV19; cdr3_aa: CASSSYAGGYNEQFF
d_call: NA; j_call: TRBJ2-5; v_call: TRBV4-1; cdr3_aa: CASSQLGVEATQYF
d_call: NA; j_call: TRBJ2-7; v_call: TRBV5-5; cdr3_aa: CASSLVGPSYEQYF
d_call: NA; j_call: TRBJ2-1; v_call: TRBV7-8; cdr3_aa: CASSLYRVVSHYEQFF
d_call: NA; j_call: TRBJ1-1; v_call: TRBV9; cdr3_aa: CASSVAGGYTEAFF
d_call: NA; j_call: TRBJ2-5; v_call: TRBV4-1; cdr3_aa: CASSQEARYQETQYF
d_call: NA; j_call: TRBJ1-2; v_call: TRBV18; cdr3_aa: CASSPTIGQFTNYGYTF
d_call: TRBD1; j_call: TRBJ1-5; v_call: TRBV6-1; cdr3_aa: CASAGTVMQPQHF
d_call: NA; j_call: TRBJ2-4; v_call: TRBV7-3; cdr3_aa: CASSLNLGLPAKNIQYF